A single sample is the source of the 27 T cell receptor beta chains below, sequenced in a study of blood T cell repertoires in COVID-19. Repertoires were generated with immunoSEQ multiplex PCR, while TCRdb's copy carries only in-frame clones and drops some. The sample contains a few hundred thousand clones, roughly 90% of which appear only once. Sequenced material: peripheral blood. These receptors all stem from a man aged 55 to 69 who had recovered from COVID-19.

The chain recombines TRBV7-8 with TRBJ2-7; 8 bases are shared with TRBD2. Germline V gives CDR1 SGHVS, CDR2 FQNEAQ. V lost 2 bases to trimming and J lost 6 bases; unmatched junction nucleotides: 15. The CDR3 has 17 amino acids. The CDR3, as DNA: TGTGCCAGCAGCTTAAAGGGCGGGGGGCCCCCTCAGGCCGAGCAGTACTTC. Translating gives CASSLKGGGPPQAEQYF. The variable domain in full, with the rest retrieved from reference TRBV7-8 and TRBJ2-7, is GAGVSQSPRYKVAKRGQDVALRCDPISGHVSLFWYQQALGQGPEFLTYFQNEAQLDKSGLPSDRFFAERPEGSVSTLKIQRTQQEDSAVYLCASSLKGGGPPQAEQYFGPGTRLTVT.

A single count supports this clone. The chain recombines TRBV11-2 with TRBJ2-5, with a tentative D call TRBD2 (6 bases). V was shortened by 7 bases and J by 6 bases, with 12 bases between the two germline ends. The CDR3 contains 12 residues. From germline, CDR1 is SGHAT and CDR2 FQNNGV. CDR3 region: CASTGVVKTQYF. CDR3 in DNA: TGTGCCAGCACGGGGGTAGTAAAGACCCAGTACTTC.

This clone was observed a few times. The chain carries TRBV2 and TRBJ1-5, with 8 bases aligning to TRBD1. V lost 3 bases to trimming and J lost 4 bases; unmatched junction nucleotides: 2. From germline, CDR1 is SNHLY and CDR2 FYNNEI. The CDR3 runs to 14 residues. CDR3 region: CASSEDRVNQPQHF. The CDR3 DNA is TGTGCCAGCAGTGAGGACAGGGTAAATCAGCCCCAGCATTTT. The full variable domain, its missing parts supplied by reference TRBV2 and TRBJ1-5, is EPEVTQTPSHQVTQMGQEVILRCVPISNHLYFYWYRQILGQKVEFLVSFYNNEISEKSEIFDDQFSVERPDGSNFTLKIRSTKLEDSAMYFCASSEDRVNQPQHFGDGTRLSIL.

The chain has TRBV3-1 (or the pseudogene TRBV3-2) and TRBJ2-3, with 10 bases that match TRBD2. Germline V gene data show CDR1 as LGHDT and CDR2 as YNNKEL (reference sequence). CDR3 length equals 15 residues. V dropped 1 base and J dropped 3; count of bases not matched to a gene: 1. CDR3 region: CASSQVSGGTDTQYF. The CDR3 DNA reads as TGTGCCAGCAGCCAAGTTAGCGGGGGGACAGATACGCAGTATTTT.

V is TRBV7-2 and J is TRBJ2-1; maybe TRBD2 (6 bases). The CDR3 consists of 15 residues. Germline V gene sequence: CDR1 SGHTA, CDR2 FQGNSA. Trimming removed 3 bases from V and 1 base from J, with 10 bases in between. This CDR3 reads CASSFGGSSYNEQFF. Here the CDR3 DNA reads TGTGCCAGCAGCTTTGGGGGGAGTTCCTACAATGAGCAGTTCTTC. The variable domain in full, completed from reference TRBV7-2 and TRBJ2-1, reads GAGVSQSPSNKVTEKGKDVELRCDPISGHTALYWYRQSLGQGLEFLIYFQGNSAPDKSGLPSDRFSAERTGGSVSTLTIQRTQQEDSAVYLCASSFGGSSYNEQFFGPGTRLTVL.

The chain employs TRBV3-1 (or the pseudogene TRBV3-2) and TRBJ2-1; 9 bases are shared with TRBD2. Losses at the gene ends were 0 bases for V and 10 bases for J; bases not matched to a gene: 4. This CDR3 region has 14 residues. Germline-derived CDR1 and CDR2 are LGHDT and YNNKEL (reference sequence). This CDR3 is CASSQEGLAGEQFF. CDR3 DNA: TGTGCCAGCAGCCAAGAGGGACTAGCTGGCGAGCAGTTCTTC.

The chain links TRBV30 to TRBJ2-4; 10 nucleotides match TRBD2. The V gene's germline CDR1 is GTSNPN and CDR2 SVGIG (reference sequence). With 3 bases clipped from V and 2 bases from J, the junction kept 16 bases outside the gene matches. This CDR3 contains 19 residues. The CDR3 loop reads CAWSGLYGSGGASKNIQYF. Written as DNA, the CDR3 is TGTGCCTGGAGCGGCCTGTACGGGAGCGGGGGGGCTTCCAAAAACATTCAGTACTTC.

The CDR3 nucleotides are TGTGCCAGCAGCTTACAGTCACCCGGGGGGGCAGGCACAGATACGCAGTATTTT. Protein: CASSLQSPGGAGTDTQYF. The gene calls are TRBV11-3 and TRBJ2-3; 8 bases fit TRBD2. The CDR3 has 18 amino acids. J gave up 1 base and V 2 bases, and 11 bases lay outside the gene matches. Per germline, CDR1 SGHNT and CDR2 YENEEA.

This clone was seen once. This chain links TRBV5-1 with TRBJ1-1; 12 nucleotides match TRBD1. Germline V lookup: CDR1 SGHRS, CDR2 YFSETQ. The CDR3 is 16 amino acids. Unmatched junction bases numbered 10, after V lost 6 bases and J lost 4 bases. This CDR3 reads CASTAGTGGASTEAFF. CDR3 coding DNA: TGCGCCAGCACAGCCGGGACAGGGGGCGCGAGCACTGAAGCTTTCTTT.

The chain uses TRBV27 and TRBJ1-1, with D hard to call. CDR1 is MNHEY and CDR2 is SMNVEV in the germline V gene (reference sequence). The CDR3 runs 12 residues. Trimming removed 8 bases from V and 3 bases from J, with 10 bases in between. CDR3 sequence (DNA): TGTGCCAGCTCCTCCCGCGACACTGAAGCTTTCTTT. This encodes CASSSRDTEAFF.

This sequence joins TRBV12-3 or TRBV12-4 and TRBJ1-4; unclear D gene. There are 13 residues in the CDR3. The V end was cut by 2 bases, the J end by 7 bases, with 8 bases between. CDR3 bases: TGTGCCAGCAGTTTAACGGGGTTTGAAAAACTGTTTTTT. Translation: CASSLTGFEKLFF.

This sequence joins TRBV15 and TRBJ2-5; D not certain. V shed 1 base and J shed 5 bases, with 5 bases lying between them. The CDR3 has 12 amino acids. Germline assignment: CDR1 LNHNV and CDR2 YYDKDF (reference sequence). CDR3 nucleotides: TGTGCCACCAGCAGAGCTGTGGAGACCCAGTACTTC. It encodes CATSRAVETQYF.

The chain carries TRBV5-4 and TRBJ2-7, with 11 bases aligning to TRBD1. CDR1 and CDR2 from the germline V gene are SGHNT and YYREEE (reference sequence). V was pared by 4 bases and J by 4 bases, with 10 bases of the junction left unmatched. The CDR3 length is 16 residues. CDR3 in DNA: TGTGCCAGCAGCCTCGGCCGGGACAGGGGGTTTTACGAGCAGTACTTC. As protein: CASSLGRDRGFYEQYF.

The rearrangement links TRBV3-1 (or the pseudogene TRBV3-2) to TRBJ1-6; 8 bases align to TRBD1. The CDR3 is made up of 20 amino acids. Germline V gene sequence: CDR1 LGHDT, CDR2 YNNKEL (reference sequence). The ends lost 3 bases at V and 0 bases at J; junction bases unmatched: 13. Here the CDR3 DNA reads TGTGCCAGCAGCCATGCATGGGCTTACAGGGGGAGCTCCTATAATTCACCCCTCCACTTT. Amino acid sequence: CASSHAWAYRGSSYNSPLHF.

The chain combines TRBV3-1 (or the pseudogene TRBV3-2) with TRBJ2-7; 9 bases are a match to TRBD2. This CDR3 is built from 15 residues. From germline, CDR1 is LGHDT and CDR2 YNNKEL (reference sequence). The trim removed 4 bases at V and 4 bases at J, leaving 8 bases unmatched. Written as DNA, the CDR3 is TGTGCCAGCAGCCCATTTAGCGGGGGTTATTACGAGCAGTACTTC. It yields the protein CASSPFSGGYYEQYF.

The V call is TRBV7-9, the J call TRBJ1-2, with D maybe TRBD1 (5 bases). Germline-derived CDR1 and CDR2 are SEHNR and FQNEAQ (reference sequence). Trimming removed 5 bases at V and 3 bases at J, with 19 bases between. This CDR3 has 16 amino acids. CDR3 in amino acids: CASSASGAGGDYGYTF. Written as DNA, the CDR3 is TGTGCCAGCAGCGCTTCCGGGGCGGGGGGGGACTATGGCTACACCTTC.

This chain links TRBV5-1 with TRBJ1-1, with D possibly matching TRBD1 (5 bases). V was trimmed by 2 bases and J by 1 base, leaving 9 bases between them. Looked up from germline, CDR1 is SGHRS and CDR2 is YFSETQ. This CDR3 contains 14 residues. The CDR3 is CASSFSQGNTEAFF. CDR3 nucleotides: TGCGCCAGCAGCTTTTCTCAGGGGAACACTGAAGCTTTCTTT.

The chain couples TRBV9 to TRBJ2-4; maybe TRBD1 (6 bases). Looked up from germline, CDR1 is SGDLS and CDR2 is YYNGEE. V lost 0 bases, J lost 4 bases, and 14 bases lay in between. The CDR3 sequence is 16 residues long. CDR3 sequence reads: CASSVGGEGVKNIQYF. CDR3 nucleotide sequence: TGTGCCAGCAGCGTAGGGGGAGAGGGGGTTAAAAACATTCAGTACTTC.

The chain employs TRBV5-1 and TRBJ2-5, with TRBD1 as a possible D gene (6 bases). Germline V lookup: CDR1 SGHRS, CDR2 YFSETQ. Trimming left V 4 bases short and J 5 bases short, with 18 bases between. This CDR3 has 15 residues. The CDR3 spells CASSGTLSQGETQYF. The CDR3 DNA reads as TGCGCCAGCAGCGGGACCTTATCCCAGGGGGAGACCCAGTACTTC.

The chain recombines TRBV15 with TRBJ2-7; 8 nucleotides align to TRBD2. This CDR3 is 16 amino acids long. Unmatched junction bases numbered 8, after V lost 0 bases and J lost 4 bases. Germline V lookup: CDR1 LNHNV, CDR2 YYDKDF (reference sequence). The CDR3 reads CATSRDRVSGGYEQYF. Here the CDR3 DNA reads TGTGCCACCAGCAGAGATAGGGTCAGCGGGGGATACGAGCAGTACTTC. Combining the CDR3 with reference TRBV15 and TRBJ2-7 gives the whole variable domain DAMVIQNPRYQVTQFGKPVTLSCSQTLNHNVMYWYQQKSSQAPKLLFHYYDKDFNNEADTPDNFQSRRPNTSFCFLDIRSPGLGDTAMYLCATSRDRVSGGYEQYFGPGTRLTVT.

The chain links TRBV7-3 to TRBJ2-7; a possible D gene is TRBD2 (7 bases). Germline loops: CDR1 SGHTA, CDR2 FQGTGA. With 0 bases removed from V and 1 base from J, the gap between germline ends came to 13 bases. The CDR3 loop spans 16 amino acids. CDR3 sequence: CASSLTGGAGSYEQYF. The CDR3 coding sequence is TGTGCCAGCAGCTTAACTGGGGGGGCAGGTTCCTACGAGCAGTACTTC.

In its sample, this clone was seen many times. The chain links TRBV11-2 to TRBJ2-7; the match to TRBD1 covers 8 bases. CDR3 length equals 16 residues. The germline V gene encodes CDR1 SGHAT and CDR2 FQNNGV. V lost 5 bases to trimming and J lost 4 bases; unmatched junction nucleotides: 13. Here the CDR3 reads CASSRAGQDREYEQYF. DNA for the CDR3: TGTGCCAGCAGCAGGGCCGGGCAGGACAGGGAGTACGAGCAGTACTTC.

This chain connects TRBV27 to TRBJ2-2, with D uncertain. From germline, CDR1 is MNHEY and CDR2 SMNVEV (reference sequence). CDR3 length: 19 residues. V was trimmed by 2 bases and J by 0 bases, leaving 19 bases between them. The CDR3 DNA follows: TGTGCCAGCAGTTTACAGCCCCCCAGGCAGCCTTCGAACACCGGGGAGCTGTTTTTT. Its protein product is CASSLQPPRQPSNTGELFF.

Worth noting for this clone: At one end, the junction sequence differs from germline, possibly due to a read error. The V gene is TRBV4-1, the J gene TRBJ2-7; the match to TRBD2 covers 10 bases. The germline CDR1 and CDR2 sequences are MGHRA and YSYEKL. The CDR3 totals 16 residues. DNA for the CDR3: TGCGCCAGCAGTCAAGCTTTAAGCGGGGGGGCCCTCGAGCAGTACTTC. This codes for CASSQALSGGALEQYF.

The count of this clone is one. The CDR3 region has the DNA TGTGCCAGCTCAACGCGGGGAAGGGGCGATGAGCAGTTCTTC. Its translation: CASSTRGRGDEQFF. J is TRBJ2-1 and V is TRBV18; TRBD2 might be the D (6 bases). Between the trimmed V and J ends, which lost 5 bases and 8 bases, there was a span of 16 bases. There are 14 residues in the CDR3. CDR1 is KGHSH, CDR2 LQKENI, per germline.

This rearrangement joins TRBV10-3 to TRBJ2-7; 9 bases are a match to TRBD1. The CDR3 runs 15 residues. Germline assignment: CDR1 ENHRY and CDR2 SYGVKD. The V and J ends lost 0 bases and 3 bases, in that order; junction bases with no gene match: 3. DNA for the CDR3: TGTGCCATCAGTGAGTCCACAGGGGGCCGCTACGAGCAGTACTTC. Translated, it gives CAISESTGGRYEQYF.

This chain uses TRBV5-6 with TRBJ2-7; no reliable D call. The V end was cut by 1 base, the J end by 3 bases, with 5 bases between. CDR3 length: 12 amino acids. The germline CDR1 and CDR2 sequences are SGHDT and YYEEEE. CDR3 amino acids: CASSLNIYEQYF. The CDR3 coding sequence is TGTGCCAGCAGCTTGAATATCTACGAGCAGTACTTC.